This T cell receptor beta chain stems from a study of blood T cell repertoires in COVID-19. Overall study context: Sites across the United States, Italy and Spain contributed samples from acute and convalescent COVID-19. In each case, the material was cDNA or gDNA derived from T cells, B-cell-depleted T cells, or PBMCs.

CDR1 and CDR2 (germline): WNHNN, SYGVQD (reference sequence). Trimming at V came to 0 bases and at J to 8 bases, leaving 6 bases not matched to a gene. CDR3 length equals 14 residues. In the original processing: Amplification of reference gene primers was used by the study to estimate nucleated cell counts. This table comes from immunoSEQ multiplex PCR, and its TCRdb copy is limited to in-frame clones, with some not included. V and J calls plus clone size are reproduced from that table; the DNA served to infer D and trimming. This table holds about 170,000 clones, 65% to 85% found once. This clone showed up just a few times.

The sequenced sample was peripheral blood. The chain employs TRBV10-1 and TRBJ1-1; 7 nucleotides line up with TRBD1. This receptor was identified in a man between 65 and 79 years old with active or convalescent COVID-19. The CDR3 is CASSESVTGREAFF. CDR3 DNA sequence: TGCGCCAGCAGTGAGTCGGTGACAGGGAGGGAAGCTTTCTTT.